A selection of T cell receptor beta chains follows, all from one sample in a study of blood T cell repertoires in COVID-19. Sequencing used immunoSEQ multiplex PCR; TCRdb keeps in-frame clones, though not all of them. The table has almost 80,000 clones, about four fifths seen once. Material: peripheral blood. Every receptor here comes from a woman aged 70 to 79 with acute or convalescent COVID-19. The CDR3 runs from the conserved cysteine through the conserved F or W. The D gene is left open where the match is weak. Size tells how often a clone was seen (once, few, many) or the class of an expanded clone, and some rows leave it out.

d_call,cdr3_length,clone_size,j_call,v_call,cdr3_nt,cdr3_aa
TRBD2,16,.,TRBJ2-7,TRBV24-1,TGTGCCACCAGTGCTAGCGGGAGGGCCGGTTCCTACGAGCAGTACTTC,CATSASGRAGSYEQYF
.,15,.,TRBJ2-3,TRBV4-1,TGCGCCAGCAGCCAAAAGGGACTTTTCACAGATACGCAGTATTTT,CASSQKGLFTDTQYF
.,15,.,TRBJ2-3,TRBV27,TGTGCCAGCAGTTTACGGGCGGGGAGCACAGATACGCAGTATTTT,CASSLRAGSTDTQYF
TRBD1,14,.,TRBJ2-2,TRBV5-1,TGCGCCAGCAGCTTTCGACAGGGGGCCGGGGAGCTGTTTTTT,CASSFRQGAGELFF
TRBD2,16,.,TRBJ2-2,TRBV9,TGTGCCAGCAGCCTAACTAGCGGGGCAAACACCGGGGAGCTGTTTTTT,CASSLTSGANTGELFF
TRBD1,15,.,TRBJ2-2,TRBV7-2,TGTGCCAGCAGGCCCGGGACAGGGCGGACCGGGGAGCTGTTTTTT,CASRPGTGRTGELFF
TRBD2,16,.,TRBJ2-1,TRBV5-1,TGCGCCAGCAGCTCGATAGCGGGTCCAAGGGACAATGAGCAGTTCTTC,CASSSIAGPRDNEQFF
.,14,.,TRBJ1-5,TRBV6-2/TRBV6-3,TGTGCCAGCAGTTACTCGAGCGGGATCCAGCCCCAGCATTTT,CASSYSSGIQPQHF
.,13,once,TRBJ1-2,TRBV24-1,TGTGCCACCAGTGAACAGGGTCGGAACGGCTACACCTTC,CATSEQGRNGYTF
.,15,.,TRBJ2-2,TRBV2,TGTGCCAGCACCGTCCAGAGGCGTGCCACCGGGGAGCTGTTTTTT,CASTVQRRATGELFF
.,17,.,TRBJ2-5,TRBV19,TGTGCCAGTAGTATAGGGGCCGGGGGGCGCTTGGAAGAGACCCAGTACTTC,CASSIGAGGRLEETQYF
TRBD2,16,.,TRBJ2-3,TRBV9,TGTGCCAGCAGCGTAGCTACAACGGGAGGAACAGATACGCAGTATTTT,CASSVATTGGTDTQYF
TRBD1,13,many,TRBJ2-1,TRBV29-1,TGCAGCGCTGGACAGGACTCCTACAATGAGCAGTTCTTC,CSAGQDSYNEQFF
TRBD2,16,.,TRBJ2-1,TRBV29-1,TGCAGCGCTGGACTAGCGCGAGCAAGCTTGGACAATGAGCAGTTCTTC,CSAGLARASLDNEQFF
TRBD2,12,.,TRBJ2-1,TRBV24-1,TGTGCCATCGGGACTACATACAATGAGCAGTTCTTC,CAIGTTYNEQFF
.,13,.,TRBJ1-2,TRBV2,TGTGCCAGCAGTGAACAGGTGCATTATGGCTACACCTTC,CASSEQVHYGYTF
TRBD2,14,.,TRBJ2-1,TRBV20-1,TGCAGTGCTAGTGGGGGGACTAGATACAATGAGCAGTTCTTC,CSASGGTRYNEQFF
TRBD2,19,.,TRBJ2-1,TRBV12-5,TGTGCTAGTGGTTTGGTATTCGGGAGTGCTAGCGGGAGCTCTGATGAGCAGTTCTTC,CASGLVFGSASGSSDEQFF
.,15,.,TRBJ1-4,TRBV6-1,TGTGCCAGCAGTGAAGGGGCAGTACAGAATGAAAAACTGTTTTTT,CASSEGAVQNEKLFF
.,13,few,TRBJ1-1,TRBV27,TGTGCCAGCAGTTGGGCCCCTAGGGGTGAAGCTTTCTTT,CASSWAPRGEAFF
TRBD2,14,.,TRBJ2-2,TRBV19,TGTGCCAGTAGTACTGGCGGGAGGACCGGGGAGCTGTTTTTT,CASSTGGRTGELFF
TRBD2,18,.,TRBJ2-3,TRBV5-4,TGTGCCAGCAGCTTGATGAGACTAGCGGGAGCCCGGACAGATACGCAGTATTTT,CASSLMRLAGARTDTQYF
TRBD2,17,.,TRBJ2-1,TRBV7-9,TGTGCCAGCAGCTTAGGGGGACTAGCGGGAGCGAAGAATGAGCAGTTCTTC,CASSLGGLAGAKNEQFF
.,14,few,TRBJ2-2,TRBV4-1,TGCGCCAGCAGCCAAGAGCCGGGAGTGGAGGAGCTGTTTTTT,CASSQEPGVEELFF
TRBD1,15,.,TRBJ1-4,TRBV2,TGTGCCAGCAAGGGACAGGCTATCTCTAATGAAAAACTGTTTTTT,CASKGQAISNEKLFF
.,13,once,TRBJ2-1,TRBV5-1,TGCGCCAGCAGCCTTCGGACTGAGGATGAGCAGTTCTTC,CASSLRTEDEQFF
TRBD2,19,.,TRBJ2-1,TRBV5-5,TGTGCCAGCACCTCGTTATCCAGCGGGGGTTTTAGCTCCTACAATGAGCAGTTCTTC,CASTSLSSGGFSSYNEQFF
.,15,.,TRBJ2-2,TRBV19,TGTGCCAGTACCAGAGGCCCCACCCTACTCGGGGAGCTGTTTTTT,CASTRGPTLLGELFF
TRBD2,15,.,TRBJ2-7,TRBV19,TGTGCCAGTAGTATGCCGCTAGCGGGAGTCTACGAGCAGTACTTC,CASSMPLAGVYEQYF
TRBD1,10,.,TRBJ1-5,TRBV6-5,TGTGCCAGCTGCGACAGGGTCTGCTCATTT,CASCDRVCSF
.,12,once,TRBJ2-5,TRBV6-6,TGTGCCAGCACTAACGCCTATGAGACCCAGTACTTC,CASTNAYETQYF
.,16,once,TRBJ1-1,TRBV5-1,TGCGCCAGCAGCTTGGGCCCGGGGGAAAGGAACACTGAAGCTTTCTTT,CASSLGPGERNTEAFF
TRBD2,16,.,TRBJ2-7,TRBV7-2,TGTGCCAGCAGCCCCAGGACTAGCGGGAGGAGGTACGAGCAGTACTTC,CASSPRTSGRRYEQYF